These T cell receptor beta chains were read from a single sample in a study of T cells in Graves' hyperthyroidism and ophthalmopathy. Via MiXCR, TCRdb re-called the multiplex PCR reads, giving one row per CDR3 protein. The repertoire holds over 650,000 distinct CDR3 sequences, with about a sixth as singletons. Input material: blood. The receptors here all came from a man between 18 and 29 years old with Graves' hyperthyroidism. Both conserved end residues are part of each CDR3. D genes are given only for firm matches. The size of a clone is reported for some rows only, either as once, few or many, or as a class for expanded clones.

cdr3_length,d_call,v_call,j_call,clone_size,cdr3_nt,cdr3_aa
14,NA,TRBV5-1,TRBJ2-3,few,TGCGCCAGCCGGGAAGGACAGCCCACAGATACGCAGTATTTT,CASREGQPTDTQYF
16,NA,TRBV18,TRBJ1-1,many,TGTGCCAGCTCACCGCGGGTTCAGGGGTGGGACACTGAAGCTTTCTTT,CASSPRVQGWDTEAFF
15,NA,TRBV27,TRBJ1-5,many,TGTGCCAGCAGTTTAACAGGTTATAGCAATCAGCCCCAGCATTTT,CASSLTGYSNQPQHF
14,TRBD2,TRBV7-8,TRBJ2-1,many,TGTGCCAGCAGCTTAAGGCCTAGCGGGCGTGAGCAGTTCTTC,CASSLRPSGREQFF
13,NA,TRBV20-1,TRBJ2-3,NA,TGCAGTGCCGACCTGAGGGCTGAAGATACGCAGTATTTT,CSADLRAEDTQYF
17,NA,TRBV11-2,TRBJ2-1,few,TGTGCCAGCAGCTTAGGCTACCTAGCGTCAGACTACAATGAGCAGTTCTTC,CASSLGYLASDYNEQFF
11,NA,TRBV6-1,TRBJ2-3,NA,TGTGCCAGCAGGACCCCAGATACGCAGTATTTT,CASRTPDTQYF
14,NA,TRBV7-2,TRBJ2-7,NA,TGTGCCAGCAGCTTACTGACAGAATCCTACGAGCAGTACTTC,CASSLLTESYEQYF
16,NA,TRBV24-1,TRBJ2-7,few,TGTGCCACCAGTGATTGGGGGACAGCGGGCTCCTACGAGCAGTACTTC,CATSDWGTAGSYEQYF
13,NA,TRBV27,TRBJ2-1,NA,TGTGCCAGCAGTTTGACCAAATACAATGAGCAGTTCTTC,CASSLTKYNEQFF